The 8 T cell receptor beta chains below come from one sample, sequenced in a study of T cell changes during pregnancy in multiple sclerosis. The method was immunoSEQ multiplex PCR; TCRdb's version includes in-frame clones alone and lacks a portion of them. The table records approximately 92,000 clones, roughly 90% of them present only once. The sample here was peripheral blood, taken in the first trimester of pregnancy. The receptors originated from a female donor with multiple sclerosis, enrolled in a pregnancy study.

This chain links TRBV27 with TRBJ2-3, with 9 bases identical to TRBD2. The germline V gene encodes CDR1 MNHEY and CDR2 SMNVEV (reference sequence). V was clipped by 7 bases and J by 6 bases; unmatched bases: 11. The CDR3 totals 15 residues. CDR3 region: CASKPPRLAGDTQYF. The CDR3 DNA sequence: TGTGCCAGCAAGCCGCCTCGGCTAGCGGGGGATACGCAGTATTTT.

The chain links TRBV9 to TRBJ2-3; D possibly corresponds to TRBD2 (5 bases). V lost 4 bases and J lost 0, with 21 bases in between. CDR3 length equals 18 residues. Per the germline V gene, CDR1 is SGDLS and CDR2 is YYNGEE. The CDR3 is CASSHPKREYRSTDTQYF. DNA of the CDR3: TGTGCCAGCAGCCACCCTAAGAGGGAATACCGGAGCACAGATACGCAGTATTTT.

This clone was observed a handful of times. This sequence joins TRBV5-1 and TRBJ1-1; 9 nucleotides agree with TRBD1. The J segment lost 4 bases and the V segment lost 4 bases, leaving 5 bases of the junction unmatched. This CDR3 contains 14 residues. Germline V gene lookup returns CDR1 SGHRS and CDR2 YFSETQ. The CDR3 spells CASSKTGGITEAFF. The CDR3 DNA sequence: TGCGCCAGCAGCAAGACAGGGGGTATCACTGAAGCTTTCTTT. Looking up the rest from reference TRBV5-1 and TRBJ1-1 gives the full variable domain: KAGVTQTPRYLIKTRGQQVTLSCSPISGHRSVSWYQQTPGQGLQFLFEYFSETQRNKGNFPGRFSGRQFSNSRSEMNVSTLELGDSALYLCASSKTGGITEAFFGQGTRLTVV.

The V gene is TRBV5-8, the J gene TRBJ1-2, with TRBD1 matching 7 bases. The CDR3 has 14 amino acids. The junction had 7 bases not matched to a gene; V was cut back by 5 bases and J by 3 bases. Germline V CDR1 and CDR2: SGHTS, YDEGEE. Here the CDR3 DNA reads TGTGCCAGCAGGGTGACAGGGAACGACTATGGCTACACCTTC. Amino acid sequence: CASRVTGNDYGYTF.

The V and J genes are TRBV5-1 and TRBJ1-1; 8 bases are shared with TRBD1. Trimming at V came to 4 bases and at J to 6 bases, leaving 11 bases not matched to a gene. The CDR3 is made up of 15 amino acids. Per the germline V gene, CDR1 is SGHRS and CDR2 is YFSETQ. This CDR3 reads CASSGRTGRDAEAFF. In DNA form, the CDR3 reads TGCGCCAGCAGCGGAAGGACAGGGAGGGACGCTGAAGCTTTCTTT.

V usage is TRBV28 and J usage is TRBJ2-1; D is ambiguous. The germline V gene has CDR1 MDHEN and CDR2 SYDVKM. The CDR3 is made up of 12 amino acids. Trimming removed 6 bases from V and 4 bases from J, with 7 bases in between. The CDR3 nucleotides read TGTGCCAGCAGAAGCGATTACAATGAGCAGTTCTTC. As protein: CASRSDYNEQFF.

In its sample, this clone was seen once. The V gene is TRBV11-2, the J gene TRBJ1-1; D not resolved. The CDR3 is 16 amino acids. Trimming left V 1 base short and J 1 base short, with 13 bases between. Germline V gene lookup returns CDR1 SGHAT and CDR2 FQNNGV. The CDR3 region has the DNA TGTGCCAGCAGCTTAGGAGGGCATGGTTGGAACACTGAAGCTTTCTTT. It translates to CASSLGGHGWNTEAFF.

The chain combines TRBV5-1 with TRBJ2-2; a weak D match, TRBD1 (5 bases). CDR1 and CDR2 from the germline V gene are SGHRS and YFSETQ. V was clipped by 0 bases and J by 8 bases, with 8 bases between them. CDR3 length equals 13 residues. The CDR3 region is CASSLEAGGELFF. The CDR3 nucleotides are TGCGCCAGCAGCTTGGAGGCAGGGGGGGAGCTGTTTTTT. Supplemented by reference TRBV5-1 and TRBJ2-2, the full variable domain reads KAGVTQTPRYLIKTRGQQVTLSCSPISGHRSVSWYQQTPGQGLQFLFEYFSETQRNKGNFPGRFSGRQFSNSRSEMNVSTLELGDSALYLCASSLEAGGELFFGEGSRLTVL.